The clone carrying this TCR beta chain was counted many times. This entry is derived from a study of T cell repertoires in cytomegalovirus infection. TCRdb independently ran MiXCR on the reads; one entry per CDR3 protein. The table includes roughly 230,000 distinct CDR3 sequences, 9% to 15% detected once. Trimming pared 10 bases from V and 4 bases from J, leaving 20 bases between. The CDR3 has 15 amino acids. CDR1 and CDR2 (germline): SGHTA, FQGNSA. The receptor was derived from a human donor in good health (CMV status not recorded). Some clones in this sample may be carry-over from other donors' samples. This rearrangement joins TRBV7-2 to TRBJ2-1; D remains unclear. The sequencing input was PBMCs. Here the CDR3 reads CAIRSDTQIYNEQFF. The CDR3 bases are TGTGCCATAAGATCTGACACCCAGATTTACAATGAGCAGTTCTTC.